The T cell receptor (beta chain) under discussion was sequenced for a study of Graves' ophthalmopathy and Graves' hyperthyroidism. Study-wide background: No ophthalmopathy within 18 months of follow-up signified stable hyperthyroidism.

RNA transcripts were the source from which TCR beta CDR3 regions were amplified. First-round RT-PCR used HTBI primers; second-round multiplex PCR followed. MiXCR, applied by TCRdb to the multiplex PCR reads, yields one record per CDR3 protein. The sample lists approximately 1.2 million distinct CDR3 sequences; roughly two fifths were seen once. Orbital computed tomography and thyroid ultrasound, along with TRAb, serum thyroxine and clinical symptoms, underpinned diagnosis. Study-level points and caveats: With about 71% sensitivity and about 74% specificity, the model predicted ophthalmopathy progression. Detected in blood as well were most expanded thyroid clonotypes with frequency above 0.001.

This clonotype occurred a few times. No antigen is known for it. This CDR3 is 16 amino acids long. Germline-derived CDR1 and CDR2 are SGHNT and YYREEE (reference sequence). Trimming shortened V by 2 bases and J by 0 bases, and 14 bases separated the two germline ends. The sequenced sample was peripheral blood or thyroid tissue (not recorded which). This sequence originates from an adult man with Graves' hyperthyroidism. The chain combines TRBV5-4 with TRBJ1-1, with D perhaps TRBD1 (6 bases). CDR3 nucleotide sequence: TGTGCCAGCAGCTTTGGGGGGCAGGGTATGAACACTGAAGCTTTCTTT. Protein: CASSFGGQGMNTEAFF.